These 18 T cell receptor beta chains were sequenced from one sample in a study of blood T cell repertoires in COVID-19. Some clones are missing from TCRdb's copy, which holds only in-frame ones; the method was immunoSEQ multiplex PCR. The sample consists of fewer than 350,000 clones, approximately 85% of them appearing once. The source material was peripheral blood. The receptors were sampled from a human donor in a cohort sampled during active COVID-19.

This chain uses TRBV4-1 with TRBJ1-2; possibly TRBD1 for D (5 bases). From germline, CDR1 is MGHRA and CDR2 YSYEKL. This CDR3 spans 16 amino acids. V was trimmed by 1 base and J by 6 bases, leaving 18 bases between them. DNA of the CDR3: TGCGCCAGCAGCCAAGCGGTGGGGTATAAGGGGAATGGCTACACCTTC. Its translation is CASSQAVGYKGNGYTF.

The chain is built from TRBV30 and TRBJ1-2; D is unresolved. This CDR3 is built from 13 residues. V lost 0 bases and J lost 8, with 13 bases in between. Germline V lookup: CDR1 GTSNPN, CDR2 SVGIG (reference sequence). CDR3 DNA sequence: TGTGCCTGGAGTGTACTGAGGGTTCGGGGCTACACCTTC. Residues: CAWSVLRVRGYTF.

The chain joins TRBV29-1 to TRBJ1-2; possibly TRBD1 for D (5 bases). Germline CDR1 reads SQVTM; CDR2 reads ANQGSEA. V was shortened by 6 bases and J by 8 bases, with 22 bases between the two germline ends. The CDR3 length is 14 residues. CDR3: CSVAITGRGRGYTF. CDR3 nucleotide sequence: TGCAGCGTCGCTATAACAGGAAGGGGAAGGGGCTACACCTTC.

The count of this clone is one. The V call is TRBV10-1, the J call TRBJ1-2, with D possibly being TRBD1 (6 bases). This CDR3 has 15 amino acids. V was pared by 3 bases and J by 1 base, with 12 bases between. In germline, CDR1 is WNHNN, CDR2 SYGVQD (reference sequence). CDR3 sequence: CASSDGQSFNYGYTF. As DNA, the CDR3 is TGCGCCAGCAGTGATGGACAGAGCTTTAACTATGGCTACACCTTC.

The rearrangement joins TRBV19 to TRBJ1-4; weak D call: TRBD1 (6 bases). The germline V gene has CDR1 LNHDA and CDR2 SQIVND (reference sequence). V lost 4 bases to trimming and J lost 6 bases, with 24 bases between them. There are 18 residues in the CDR3. CDR3 bases: TGTGCCAGTAGTACCCGTCGGACAGCCCCTTCACGGGATGAAAAACTGTTTTTT. Amino acid sequence: CASSTRRTAPSRDEKLFF.

J is TRBJ1-1 and V is TRBV19; 7 bases agree with TRBD1. This CDR3 is 16 amino acids long. CDR1 is LNHDA, CDR2 SQIVND, per germline (reference sequence). V shed 5 bases and J 6 bases; nucleotides not matched to a gene: 15. As DNA, the CDR3 is TGTGCCAGTAGTCCCCGGACAGGCGGAAAACTCCCTGAAGCTTTCTTT. Translating it yields CASSPRTGGKLPEAFF.

This clone was seen only a few times. The rearrangement joins TRBV18 to TRBJ1-2; D not certain. Germline assignment: CDR1 KGHSH and CDR2 LQKENI. The V and J ends lost 1 base and 6 bases respectively, with 9 bases between them. CDR3 length: 13 amino acids. CDR3 bases: TGTGCCAGCTCACCACGGGTGGGAGATGGCTACACCTTC. The encoded protein is CASSPRVGDGYTF.

The chain recombines TRBV6-5 with TRBJ1-1; 10 nucleotides agree with TRBD1. After removal of 7 bases from V and 10 bases from J, the junction contained 9 bases not matched to a gene. The CDR3 is 13 residues long. Germline lookup yields CDR1 MNHEY and CDR2 SVGAGI. The CDR3 protein is CASNFRQGARAFF. The CDR3 region has the DNA TGTGCCAGCAACTTCCGACAGGGGGCTAGAGCTTTCTTT.

The gene calls are TRBV12-3 or TRBV12-4 and TRBJ1-3; no definite D call. V lost 8 bases and J 2 bases, leaving 4 bases between the germline ends. The CDR3 spans 11 residues. CDR3 in amino acids: CASAAGNTIYF. The CDR3 nucleotides are TGTGCCAGCGCGGCTGGAAACACCATATATTTT.

V usage is TRBV27 and J usage is TRBJ2-7; maybe TRBD1 (6 bases). The CDR3 has 15 amino acids. V lost 5 bases, J lost 3 bases, and 17 bases lay in between. CDR1 and CDR2 from the germline V gene are MNHEY and SMNVEV (reference sequence). DNA of the CDR3: TGTGCCAGCAGTCCCCAGGGGTTGGGGAACTACGAGCAGTACTTC. This encodes CASSPQGLGNYEQYF.

CDR3 sequence (DNA): TGTGCCAGCAGTTACGGACTAGCCACCTACGAGCAGTACTTC. This encodes CASSYGLATYEQYF. The V call is TRBV6-2 or TRBV6-3, the J call TRBJ2-7; 8 nucleotides align to TRBD2. V dropped 2 bases and J dropped 2; count of bases not matched to a gene: 2. The CDR3 covers 14 residues. Per germline, CDR1 MNHEY and CDR2 SVGEGT.

A single count supports this clone. The genes are TRBV27 and TRBJ2-2; 10 bases are a match to TRBD2. The germline V gene encodes CDR1 MNHEY and CDR2 SMNVEV (reference sequence). J was trimmed by 1 base and V by 5 bases; bases with no gene match: 13. The CDR3 is made up of 19 amino acids. The CDR3 protein is CASSPRPPGLAMNTGELFF. CDR3 nucleotides: TGTGCCAGCAGTCCGCGCCCACCGGGACTAGCGATGAACACCGGGGAGCTGTTTTTT.

V gene TRBV24-1 combines with J gene TRBJ2-1, with 9 bases lining up with TRBD1. Unmatched junction bases numbered 12, after V lost 4 bases and J lost 3 bases. The CDR3 loop spans 18 amino acids. Germline-derived CDR1 and CDR2 are KGHDR and SFDVKD. This CDR3 reads CATSDAITGGAHYNEQFF. The DNA for the CDR3 is TGTGCCACCAGTGACGCGATTACAGGGGGCGCGCACTACAATGAGCAGTTCTTC.

The V and J genes are TRBV6-1 and TRBJ1-2, with D tentatively TRBD1 (6 bases). The CDR3 covers 15 residues. Trimming stripped 2 bases from V and 7 bases from J, with 17 bases between. Looked up from germline, CDR1 is MNHNS and CDR2 is SASEGT. This CDR3 reads CASSESGWGQSGYTF. The DNA of the CDR3 is TGTGCCAGCAGTGAATCAGGCTGGGGGCAGAGTGGCTACACCTTC.

V gene TRBV9 combines with J gene TRBJ2-7; no definite D call. Germline V CDR1 and CDR2: SGDLS, YYNGEE. V was shortened by 4 bases and J by 0 bases, with 20 bases between the two germline ends. The CDR3 sequence is 17 residues long. DNA of the CDR3: TGTGCCAGCAGCCCCCAGGTGTGGGTAAAGAACTCCTACGAGCAGTACTTC. Translated, it gives CASSPQVWVKNSYEQYF.

V is TRBV24-1 and J is TRBJ1-1; a possible D gene is TRBD1 (6 bases). Germline CDR1 reads KGHDR; CDR2 reads SFDVKD. Trimming cost V 2 bases and J 3 bases, with 12 bases left between them. The CDR3 extends over 15 amino acids. CDR3 protein: CATSDSGAGDTEAFF. In DNA form, the CDR3 reads TGTGCCACCAGTGATTCAGGGGCAGGGGACACTGAAGCTTTCTTT.

This clone was counted once. The germline gene is not matched at one end of the junction; a read error may be the cause. The chain uses TRBV7-8 and TRBJ1-2, with 7 nucleotides matching TRBD1. From germline, CDR1 is SGHVS and CDR2 FQNEAQ. The CDR3 is made up of 15 amino acids. CDR3 in amino acids: CASSLVQTPGQPHLF. Written as DNA, the CDR3 is TGTGCCAGCAGCTTAGTTCAGACACCGGGACAGCCGCACCTCTTC.

The V and J genes are TRBV30 and TRBJ1-4, with 10 bases aligning to TRBD1. This CDR3 has 12 amino acids. The V gene end was trimmed by 5 bases and the J gene end by 8 bases; junction bases not matched to a gene: 2. Germline values: CDR1 GTSNPN, CDR2 SVGIG (reference sequence). In nucleotides, the CDR3 is TGTGCCTGGGGGACAGGGGACGAAAAACTGTTTTTT. Translating it yields CAWGTGDEKLFF.